This T cell receptor (beta chain) stems from a study of shared T cell receptors in the human thymus. Data came from immunoSEQ multiplex PCR; TCRdb stores just in-frame clones and leaves some out. The table has some 760,000 clones, around 85% seen once; the top ten hold around 0.0094%. Trimming took 6 bases from V and 6 from J, leaving 17 bases between them. Germline V gene data show CDR1 as SNHLY and CDR2 as FYNNEI. This CDR3 comprises 14 residues. These data are also associated with another study on human thymus T cells. That source adds: Congenital heart defects were the reason for the corrective surgery that the donors, healthy Finnish infants, were having. Thymus was obtained from resections taken during corrective heart surgery. Biased V and J segment usage appeared in thymus and peripheral blood. Related research has reported that thymic repertoires overlap highly among unrelated individuals.

The source material was thymocytes. The origin of this receptor is a girl less than two years old with a congenital heart defect. This chain connects TRBV2 to TRBJ1-2, with D possibly matching TRBD1 (5 bases). Here the CDR3 reads CASRRGKGSDGYTF. The CDR3 bases are TGTGCCAGCAGAAGGGGCAAGGGGTCGGATGGCTACACCTTC.